Listed below are T cell receptor beta chains from one sample, sequenced in a study of blood T cell repertoires in COVID-19. The repertoire was sequenced with immunoSEQ multiplex PCR; TCRdb's copy has only in-frame clones and lacks some. This sample has approximately 190,000 clones; roughly 80% occur once, and the top ten carry roughly 5%. Sequenced sample: peripheral blood. The receptor source for this set is a woman in her twenties or thirties with acute or convalescent COVID-19. Both conserved end residues are part of each CDR3. The order of the fields is V gene, J gene, clone size, D gene, CDR3 protein, CDR3 DNA. The D gene is left open where the match is weak. Clone size, where shown, is once, few, many, or a class for clones that have expanded.

TRBV12-2	TRBJ2-5	-	-	CASRLDGGTTQLEETQYF	TGTGCAAGTCGCTTAGACGGCGGGACTACTCAATTAGAAGAGACCCAGTACTTC
TRBV10-2	TRBJ2-3	-	TRBD2	CASSEPTIKTSGTGGTDTQYF	TGCGCCAGCAGTGAGCCGACCATTAAGACTAGCGGTACAGGTGGTACAGATACGCAGTATTTT
TRBV29-1	TRBJ2-1	once	TRBD2	CSVRPIAGKGEQFF	TGCAGCGTTCGCCCTATAGCGGGAAAGGGTGAGCAGTTCTTC
TRBV5-4	TRBJ1-5	-	-	CASSLPNQPQHF	TGTGCCAGCAGCTTGCCTAATCAGCCCCAGCATTTT
TRBV19	TRBJ2-7	-	TRBD1	CASSISRDRGYEQYF	TGTGCCAGTAGTATTAGTCGGGACAGGGGGTACGAGCAGTACTTC
TRBV11-2	TRBJ1-5	-	-	CASSLSGGYSNQPQHF	TGTGCCAGCAGCTTGTCTGGGGGGTATAGCAATCAGCCCCAGCATTTT
TRBV7-2	TRBJ2-3	-	TRBD1	CASSLDRTGSTDTQYF	TGTGCCAGCAGCTTAGATAGGACAGGTAGCACAGATACGCAGTATTTT
TRBV4-2	TRBJ1-4	-	-	CASSQEPQVGKLFF	TGTGCCAGCAGCCAAGAACCTCAAGTCGGGAAACTGTTTTTT
TRBV4-3	TRBJ1-1	-	TRBD1	CASSQATRDRYMNTEAFF	TGCGCCAGCAGCCAGGCTACCCGGGACAGGTACATGAACACTGAAGCTTTCTTT
TRBV28	TRBJ1-2	once	TRBD1	CASSFGTGGAGYTF	TGTGCCAGCAGTTTCGGGACAGGGGGCGCTGGCTACACCTTC
TRBV3-1/TRBV3-2	TRBJ2-3	-	TRBD2	CASSQGHSGGTGYTQYF	TGTGCCAGCAGCCAAGGACATAGCGGGGGGACCGGGTATACGCAGTATTTT
TRBV9	TRBJ2-4	-	-	CASSVDLGRKNIQYF	TGTGCCAGCAGCGTAGACCTGGGGAGGAAAAACATTCAGTACTTC
TRBV9	TRBJ1-3	-	TRBD1	CASSVALGQGPGNTIYF	TGTGCCAGCAGCGTAGCTCTGGGACAGGGCCCTGGAAACACCATATATTTT
TRBV4-1	TRBJ2-2	-	-	CASSQAWVRAGELFF	TGCGCCAGCAGCCAAGCCTGGGTGAGGGCCGGGGAGCTGTTTTTT
TRBV9	TRBJ1-6	-	-	CASSAEAPQGAAYNSPLHF	TGTGCCAGCAGCGCCGAAGCGCCTCAGGGTGCTGCCTATAATTCACCCCTCCACTTT
TRBV19	TRBJ1-2	-	TRBD1	CASSTQTGSHTF	TGTGCCAGTAGTACGCAGACAGGGTCGCACACCTTC
TRBV27	TRBJ1-2	-	TRBD1	CASSFDIASGQGPTYTF	TGTGCCAGCAGTTTTGATATTGCCTCGGGACAGGGGCCGACCTACACCTTC
TRBV24-1	TRBJ2-1	-	-	CATSDINPGRGNEQFF	TGTGCCACCAGTGATATTAACCCGGGCCGAGGGAATGAGCAGTTCTTC
TRBV5-1	TRBJ1-1	-	-	CASSLLGHAEAFF	TGCGCCAGCAGCTTGTTGGGACACGCTGAAGCTTTCTTT
TRBV7-9	TRBJ2-5	-	TRBD1	CASSSRGPETQYF	TGTGCCAGCAGCTCCAGGGGGCCGGAGACCCAGTACTTC
TRBV7-9	TRBJ2-7	once	TRBD1	CASSLTRQGYEQYF	TGTGCCAGCAGCTTAACCCGACAGGGCTACGAGCAGTACTTC
TRBV19	TRBJ2-7	once	-	CASSSSTYGQYF	TGTGCCAGTAGTTCGTCGACTTACGGGCAGTACTTC
TRBV30	TRBJ2-7	-	-	CAWNFGTLVSHEQYF	TGTGCCTGGAACTTCGGGACACTCGTTAGCCACGAGCAGTACTTC
TRBV5-1	TRBJ1-2	-	-	CASSLNTNYGYTF	TGCGCCAGCAGCTTAAACACTAACTATGGCTACACCTTC
TRBV10-3	TRBJ1-2	-	-	CAISQGRESYGYTF	TGTGCCATCAGTCAGGGCCGCGAGAGCTATGGCTACACCTTC
TRBV5-6	TRBJ2-3	-	TRBD1	CASRTGADTQYF	TGTGCCAGCAGGACAGGGGCAGATACGCAGTATTTT
TRBV5-6	TRBJ2-3	-	TRBD2	CASTQGLAATDTQYF	TGTGCCAGCACCCAGGGACTAGCGGCCACAGATACGCAGTATTTT
TRBV7-9	TRBJ1-6	once	-	CASSLGPSNSPLHF	TGTGCCAGCAGCTTGGGGCCGAGCAATTCACCCCTCCACTTT
TRBV30	TRBJ1-1	-	TRBD1	CAWSLHNRGPFEAFF	TGTGCCTGGAGCCTACATAACAGGGGACCGTTTGAAGCTTTCTTT